This TCR beta chain originates from a study of blood T cell repertoires in COVID-19. From germline, CDR1 is LGHNT and CDR2 FRNRAP. Trimming pared 3 bases from V and 3 bases from J, leaving 17 bases between. The CDR3 consists of 17 residues. Libraries were prepared by immunoSEQ multiplex PCR; TCRdb keeps only in-frame clonotypes and omits some of them. The sample lists over 200,000 clones, roughly 90% occurring once. The sequence came from a man in his sixties with COVID-19, enrolled during active disease. The sequenced sample consisted of peripheral blood. This chain connects TRBV12-5 to TRBJ2-2; possible D gene TRBD1, 5 bases. The CDR3 reads CASGFGGVGRDTGELFF. The CDR3 DNA is TGTGCTAGTGGTTTCGGTGGTGTGGGGCGCGACACCGGGGAGCTGTTTTTT.